This T cell receptor beta chain was sequenced in a study of a mutant IDH1 vaccine in newly diagnosed glioma. This CDR3 spans 19 amino acids. CDR1 is KGHSH, CDR2 LQKENI, per germline. J gave up 0 bases and V 3 bases, and 11 bases lay outside the gene matches. Generated by immunoSEQ multiplex PCR, the TCRdb table keeps only in-frame clones and is missing some. The sample contains tens of thousands of clones, approximately 90% of which appear only once. As for time point: baseline, week 1 (first vaccination visit). The sample's treatment: pre-vaccination baseline after standard-of-care therapy. The chain combines TRBV18 with TRBJ2-6; 7 bases line up with TRBD1. This sequence was found in a man in his thirties or forties with glioma. The material was PBMCs, obtained from a glioma patient treated with radiotherapy, temozolomide or both. CDR3 nucleotide sequence: TGTGCCAGCTCACCCTGGCCGGGACAGTTTCTCTCTGGGGCCAACGTCCTGACTTTC. Amino acids: CASSPWPGQFLSGANVLTF.